This paragraph covers one T cell receptor (beta chain) sequence. Its cognate antigen is unknown. As to time point: persistent/refractory GD, antithyroid drugs over 5 years with positive TRAb. TCR sequences were obtained from RNA taken from PBMCs. In each case, Graves' disease was diagnosed per American Thyroid Association guidelines. The record originates from a study of regulatory T cells in long-lasting Graves disease. Study-level findings and limits: Patients with persistent disease showed a bias toward TRBV28, TRBJ1-2 and TRBJ2-5. The TCR repertoire of persistent Graves' patients was less diverse than that of newly diagnosed ones. Persistent patients had a count of shared public clonotypes (approximately 3,000) that exceeded that of new patients (about 930).

The authors built TCR beta libraries using iRepertoire HTBI primers and Arm-PCR of CDR3 regions. Each CDR3 protein gets one entry after TCRdb re-called the multiplex PCR reads with MiXCR. The sample includes about 450,000 distinct CDR3 sequences, 23% seen only once; the top ten take about 27%. Trimming removed 5 bases from V and 7 bases from J; junction bases left unmatched: 13. CDR3 length: 15 residues. Germline V gene sequence: CDR1 SGHRS, CDR2 YFSETQ. The V call is TRBV5-1, the J call TRBJ2-7, with 9 positions matching TRBD2. This specimen was peripheral blood mononuclear cells (PBMCs), taken when the disease was refractory, from a patient treated with antithyroid drugs. This TCR derives from a female donor with Graves disease. The CDR3: CASSPEASGILEQYF. The CDR3 DNA follows: TGCGCCAGCAGTCCAGAGGCTAGCGGGATCCTAGAGCAGTACTTC.